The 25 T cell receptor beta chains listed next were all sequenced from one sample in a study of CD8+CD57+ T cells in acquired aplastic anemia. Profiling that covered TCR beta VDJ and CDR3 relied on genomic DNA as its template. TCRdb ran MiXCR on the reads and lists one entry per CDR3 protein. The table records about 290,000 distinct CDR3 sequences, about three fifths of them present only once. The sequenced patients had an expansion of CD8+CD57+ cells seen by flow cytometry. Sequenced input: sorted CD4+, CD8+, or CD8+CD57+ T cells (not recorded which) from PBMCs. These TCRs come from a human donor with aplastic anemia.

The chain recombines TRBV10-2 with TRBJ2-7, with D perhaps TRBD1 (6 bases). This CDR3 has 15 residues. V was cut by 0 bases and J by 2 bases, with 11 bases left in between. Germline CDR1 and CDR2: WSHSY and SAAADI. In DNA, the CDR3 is TGCGCCAGCAGTGAGTCCCACAGGGCAGCCTACGAGCAGTACTTC. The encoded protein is CASSESHRAAYEQYF.

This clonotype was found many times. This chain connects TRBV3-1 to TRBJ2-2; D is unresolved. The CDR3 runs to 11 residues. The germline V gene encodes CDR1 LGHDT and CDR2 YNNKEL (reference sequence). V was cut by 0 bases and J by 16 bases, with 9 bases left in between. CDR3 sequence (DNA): TGTGCCAGCAGCCAAGATCTAGGGCCGTTTTTT. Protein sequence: CASSQDLGPFF.

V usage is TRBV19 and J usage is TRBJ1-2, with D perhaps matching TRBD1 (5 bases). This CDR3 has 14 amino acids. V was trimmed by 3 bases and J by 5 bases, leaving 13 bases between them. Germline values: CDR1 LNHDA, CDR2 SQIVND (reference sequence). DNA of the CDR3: TGTGCCAGTAGTATGTTAGGGGACGGTTATGGCTACACCTTC. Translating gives CASSMLGDGYGYTF.

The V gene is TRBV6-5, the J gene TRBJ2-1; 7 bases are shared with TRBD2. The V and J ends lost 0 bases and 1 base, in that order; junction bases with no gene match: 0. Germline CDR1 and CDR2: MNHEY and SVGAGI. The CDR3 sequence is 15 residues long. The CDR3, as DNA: TGTGCCAGCAGTTACTCGCGGGGGTCCTACAATGAGCAGTTCTTC. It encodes CASSYSRGSYNEQFF.

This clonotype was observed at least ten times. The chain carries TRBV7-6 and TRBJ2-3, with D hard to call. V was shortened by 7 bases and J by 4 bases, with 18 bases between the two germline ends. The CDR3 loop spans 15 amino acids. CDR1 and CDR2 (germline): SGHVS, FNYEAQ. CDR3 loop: CASTSMSGLADTQYF. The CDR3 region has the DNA TGTGCCAGCACCTCCATGTCCGGGTTGGCAGATACGCAGTATTTT.

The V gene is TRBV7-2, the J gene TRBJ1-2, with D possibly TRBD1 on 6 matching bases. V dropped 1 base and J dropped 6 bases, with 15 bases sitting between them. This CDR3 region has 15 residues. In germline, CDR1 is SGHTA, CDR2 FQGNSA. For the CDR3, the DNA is TGTGCCAGCAGCTTAGTATTGACAGGTTTACATGGCTACACCTTC. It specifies CASSLVLTGLHGYTF.

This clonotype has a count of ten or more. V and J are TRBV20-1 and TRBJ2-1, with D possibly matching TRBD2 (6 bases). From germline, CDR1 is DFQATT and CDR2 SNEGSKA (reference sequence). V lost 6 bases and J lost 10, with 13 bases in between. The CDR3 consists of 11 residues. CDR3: CSAVWGREQFF. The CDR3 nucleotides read TGCAGTGCAGTCTGGGGGAGGGAGCAGTTCTTC.

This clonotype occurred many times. The CDR3: CASSPDKGLYGYTF. CDR3 in DNA: TGTGCCAGTAGTCCCGATAAAGGGCTCTATGGCTACACCTTC. The genes are TRBV19 and TRBJ1-2, with D unclear. Trimming took off 5 bases at V and 4 bases at J, with 14 bases between the two ends. The germline CDR1 and CDR2 sequences are LNHDA and SQIVND (reference sequence). CDR3 length: 14 residues.

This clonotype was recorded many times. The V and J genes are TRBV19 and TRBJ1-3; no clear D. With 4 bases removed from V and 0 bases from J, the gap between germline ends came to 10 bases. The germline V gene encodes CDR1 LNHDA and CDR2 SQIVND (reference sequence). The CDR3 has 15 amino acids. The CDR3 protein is CASSKYSDSGNTIYF. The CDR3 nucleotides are TGTGCCAGTAGTAAGTACAGTGACTCTGGAAACACCATATATTTT.

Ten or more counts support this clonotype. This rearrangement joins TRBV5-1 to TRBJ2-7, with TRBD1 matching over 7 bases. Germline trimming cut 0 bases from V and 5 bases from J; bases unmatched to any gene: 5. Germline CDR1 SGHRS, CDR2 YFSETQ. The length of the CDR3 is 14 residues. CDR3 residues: CASSLALTGNEQYF. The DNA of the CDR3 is TGCGCCAGCAGCTTGGCCTTGACAGGGAACGAGCAGTACTTC.

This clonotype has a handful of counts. This chain's CDR3 is CASSQERSMNTEAFF. DNA for the CDR3: TGCGCCAGCAGCCAAGAGAGGTCCATGAACACTGAAGCTTTCTTT. The V gene is TRBV4-3, the J gene TRBJ1-1; D uncertain. This CDR3 is 15 amino acids long. V was cut by 0 bases and J by 0 bases, with 8 bases left in between. Germline loops: CDR1 LGHNA, CDR2 YSLEER.

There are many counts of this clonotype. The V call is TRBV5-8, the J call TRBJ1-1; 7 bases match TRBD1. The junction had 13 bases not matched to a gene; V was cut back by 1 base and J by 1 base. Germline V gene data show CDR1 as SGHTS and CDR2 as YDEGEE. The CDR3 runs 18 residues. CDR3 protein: CASSLTTGTVTKNTEAFF. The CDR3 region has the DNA TGTGCCAGCAGCTTGACTACCGGGACAGTGACTAAGAACACTGAAGCTTTCTTT.

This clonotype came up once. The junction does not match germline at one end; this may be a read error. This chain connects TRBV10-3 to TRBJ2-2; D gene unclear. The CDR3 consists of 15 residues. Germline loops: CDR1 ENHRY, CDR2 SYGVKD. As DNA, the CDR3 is TGTGCCAGCAGTTTAGTCGAGAAGACCACCGGGGAGCTGTTTTTT. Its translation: CASSLVEKTTGELFF.

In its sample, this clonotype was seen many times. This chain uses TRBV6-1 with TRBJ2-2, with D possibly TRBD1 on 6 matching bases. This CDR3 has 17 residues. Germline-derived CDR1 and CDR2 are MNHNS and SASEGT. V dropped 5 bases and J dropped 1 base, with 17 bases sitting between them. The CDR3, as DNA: TGTGCCAGCAGTCGACAGGAAGGACAAAGGAACACCGGGGAGCTGTTTTTT. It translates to CASSRQEGQRNTGELFF.

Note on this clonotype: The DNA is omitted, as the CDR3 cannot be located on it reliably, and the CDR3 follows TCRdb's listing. The chain's CDR3 is CASSTSPGRHGETQYF. The rearrangement uses TRBV6-5 and TRBJ2-5; the D call of TRBD2 is as the table states it, not checked on the DNA. Germline assignment: CDR1 MNHEY and CDR2 SVGAGI. The CDR3 contains 16 residues when both ends are counted.

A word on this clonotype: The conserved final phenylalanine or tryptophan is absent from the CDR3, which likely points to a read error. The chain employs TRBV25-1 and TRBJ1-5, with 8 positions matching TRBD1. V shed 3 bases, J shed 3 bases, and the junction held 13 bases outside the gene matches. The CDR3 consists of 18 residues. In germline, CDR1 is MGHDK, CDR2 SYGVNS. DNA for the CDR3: TGTGCCAGCAGTGAGAATCAGGGGGCTGCCTTAGACAATCAGCCCCAGCATCTT. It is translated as CASSENQGAALDNQPQHL.

The CDR3 loop reads CASSQQGLNTIYF. Written as DNA, the CDR3 is TGTGCCAGCAGCCAACAGGGGCTGAACACCATATATTTT. This chain links TRBV7-3 with TRBJ1-3; 7 nucleotides agree with TRBD1. Germline V gene lookup returns CDR1 SGHTA and CDR2 FQGTGA. J lost 7 bases, V lost 5 bases, and 5 bases had no gene match. The CDR3 has 13 residues.

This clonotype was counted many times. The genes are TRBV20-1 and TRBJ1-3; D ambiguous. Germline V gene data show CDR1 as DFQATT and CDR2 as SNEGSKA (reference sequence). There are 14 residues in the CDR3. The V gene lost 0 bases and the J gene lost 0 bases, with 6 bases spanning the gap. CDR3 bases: TGCAGTGCTAGAGATGAGAACTCTGGAAACACCATATATTTT. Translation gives CSARDENSGNTIYF.

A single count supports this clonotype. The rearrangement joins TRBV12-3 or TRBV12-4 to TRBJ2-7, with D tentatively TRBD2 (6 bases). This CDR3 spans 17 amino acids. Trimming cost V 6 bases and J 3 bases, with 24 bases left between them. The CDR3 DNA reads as TGTGCCAGCAGCCAAGATGTCGGGGTTGGGGGACTCTACGAGCAGTACTTC. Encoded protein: CASSQDVGVGGLYEQYF.

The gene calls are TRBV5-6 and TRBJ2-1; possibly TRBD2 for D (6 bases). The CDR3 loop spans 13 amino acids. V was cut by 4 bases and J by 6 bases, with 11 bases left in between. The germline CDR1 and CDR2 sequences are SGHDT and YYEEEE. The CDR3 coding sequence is TGTGCCAGCAGCCCCGGCGGGGCCAATGAGCAGTTCTTC. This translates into CASSPGGANEQFF.

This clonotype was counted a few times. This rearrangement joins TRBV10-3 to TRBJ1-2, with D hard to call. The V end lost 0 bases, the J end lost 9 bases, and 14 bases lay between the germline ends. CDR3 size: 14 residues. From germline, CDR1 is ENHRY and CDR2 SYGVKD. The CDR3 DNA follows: TGTGCCATCAGTGAGTCGCGGAGGCTTCTGAGCTACACCTTC. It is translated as CAISESRRLLSYTF.

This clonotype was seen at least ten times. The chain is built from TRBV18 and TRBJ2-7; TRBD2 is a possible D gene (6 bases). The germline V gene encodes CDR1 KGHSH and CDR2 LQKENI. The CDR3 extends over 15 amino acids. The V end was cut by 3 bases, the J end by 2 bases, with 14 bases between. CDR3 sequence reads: CASSPKGGMAYEQYF. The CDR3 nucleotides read TGTGCCAGCTCACCTAAAGGAGGGATGGCCTACGAGCAGTACTTC.

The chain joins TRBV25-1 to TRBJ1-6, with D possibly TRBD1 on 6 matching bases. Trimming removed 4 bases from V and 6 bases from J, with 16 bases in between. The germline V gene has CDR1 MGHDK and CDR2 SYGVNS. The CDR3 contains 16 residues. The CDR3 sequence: CASSGRGAPVNSPLHF. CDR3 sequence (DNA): TGTGCCAGCAGTGGCCGGGGGGCGCCGGTTAATTCACCCCTCCACTTT.

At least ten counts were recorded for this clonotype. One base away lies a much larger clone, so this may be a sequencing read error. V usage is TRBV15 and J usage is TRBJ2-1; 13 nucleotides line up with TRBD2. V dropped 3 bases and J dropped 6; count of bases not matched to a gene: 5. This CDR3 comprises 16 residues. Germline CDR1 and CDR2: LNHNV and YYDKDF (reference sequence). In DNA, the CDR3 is TGTGCCACCAGCAGGAGGACTAGCGGGGGACTCAATGAGCAGTTCTTC. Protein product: CATSRRTSGGLNEQFF.

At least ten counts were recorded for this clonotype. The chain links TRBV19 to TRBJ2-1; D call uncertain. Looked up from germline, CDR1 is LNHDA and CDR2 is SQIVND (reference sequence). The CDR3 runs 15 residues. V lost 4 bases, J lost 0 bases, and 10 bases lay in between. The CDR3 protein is CASSSGRSSYNEQFF. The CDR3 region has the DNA TGTGCCAGTAGTAGCGGAAGAAGCTCCTACAATGAGCAGTTCTTC.